Reported below is one T cell receptor (beta chain). The donors were adults (healthy and HIV-negative) with no recent acute infections or vaccinations. Partitioning of CD4+ cells yielded a CD45RA+ naive subset and a CD45RA-negative memory subset. This entry belongs to a study of shared clonotypes between healthy human individuals. Across the whole study: Serving as donors were a couple of women and three men, whose ages spanned 18 to 49.

Germline loops: CDR1 KGHSH, CDR2 LQKENI. This CDR3 contains 17 residues. V lost 2 bases, J lost 0 bases, and 11 bases lay in between. For sorted subsets, roughly 210 ng DNA per replicate equaled around 28,000 T cell genomes. The protocol was immunoSEQ multiplex PCR, while the TCRdb copy is restricted to in-frame clones and leaves out a portion. The sample has over 950,000 clones, 70% to 80% seen once; the top ten hold roughly 0.82%. This TCR derives from a man between 18 and 35 years old in good health. Some clones in this sample may be carry-over from other donors' samples. Sequences were obtained from memory CD4+ T cells from PBMCs. Stated subset: CD45RA-negative fraction. The J gene is TRBJ2-6, the V gene TRBV18, with D perhaps given as TRBD1 or TRBD2 (5 bases each). This chain's CDR3 is CASSPGGPGSGANVLTF. DNA for the CDR3: TGTGCCAGCTCACCAGGGGGTCCGGGCTCTGGGGCCAACGTCCTGACTTTC.